What follows is one T cell receptor (beta chain) and its context. This CDR3 comprises 16 residues. J was trimmed by 3 bases and V by 0 bases; bases with no gene match: 6. CDR1 and CDR2 (germline): SGHTS, YDEGEE. The data derive from a study of blood T cell repertoires in COVID-19. In the authors' workflow: It was from reference gene primer amplification that nucleated cell counts were estimated. Sequencing was performed with immunoSEQ multiplex PCR; in TCRdb, only in-frame clones are kept and a portion is missing. V, J and clone size are taken as reported in that table, and D and trimming were inferred from the DNA itself. The sample lists some 250,000 clones, around four fifths occurring once.

This receptor was identified in a man aged 35-49 years with acute or convalescent COVID-19. V gene TRBV5-8 combines with J gene TRBJ2-1; 7 positions agree with TRBD1. Sequenced input: peripheral blood. CDR3 sequence reads: CASSLEWDRYYNEQFF. In DNA form, the CDR3 reads TGTGCCAGCAGCTTGGAGTGGGACAGATACTACAATGAGCAGTTCTTC.